These 18 T cell receptor beta chains share one sample of origin, sequenced in a study of T cell repertoires in cytomegalovirus infection. Using its own MiXCR run on the reads, TCRdb lists one record per CDR3 protein. The sample yields under 250,000 distinct CDR3 sequences, around an eighth seen once. The sample comprised PBMCs. Receptor source: a human donor in good health (CMV status not recorded). Some clones in this sample may be carry-over from other donors' samples.

This clonotype was observed a handful of times. The CDR3 is CAITSTGSTDTQYF. CDR3 nucleotide sequence: TGTGCCATCACTTCGACAGGATCCACAGATACGCAGTATTTT. The chain links TRBV10-3 to TRBJ2-3; tentatively, D is TRBD1 (6 bases). This CDR3 has 14 residues. The V gene's germline CDR1 is ENHRY and CDR2 SYGVKD. Trimming left V 7 bases short and J 2 bases short, with 13 bases between.

This clonotype was seen ten or more times. The chain uses TRBV7-2 and TRBJ2-1; 7 nucleotides line up with TRBD1. CDR1 and CDR2 (germline): SGHTA, FQGNSA. The junction had 14 bases not matched to a gene; V was cut back by 5 bases and J by 10 bases. The CDR3 is made up of 15 amino acids. CDR3 amino acids: CASSPHWLGTEEQFF. CDR3 sequence (DNA): TGTGCCAGCAGCCCCCATTGGTTGGGGACAGAAGAGCAGTTCTTC.

The chain is built from TRBV12-3 or TRBV12-4 and TRBJ1-5; no reliable D call. This CDR3 has 13 amino acids. Trimming removed 6 bases from V and 0 bases from J, with 6 bases in between. The CDR3 DNA reads as TGTGCCAGCAGGGCAGATAGCAATCAGCCCCAGCATTTT. This gives the protein CASRADSNQPQHF.

This clonotype was detected ten times or more. The CDR3 loop is CASSLLGDSGNTIYF. The CDR3, as DNA: TGTGCCAGCAGCCTCCTCGGGGACTCTGGAAACACCATATATTTT. The chain couples TRBV7-2 to TRBJ1-3; the D is unclear. V was cut by 5 bases and J by 0 bases, with 11 bases left in between. Per germline, CDR1 SGHTA and CDR2 FQGNSA. There are 15 residues in the CDR3.

The genes are TRBV7-9 and TRBJ1-5; a weak D match, TRBD1 (6 bases). The CDR3 sequence is 16 residues long. Germline CDR1 and CDR2: SEHNR and FQNEAQ (reference sequence). Trimming took 6 bases from V and 0 from J, leaving 15 bases between them. The CDR3 loop is CASSRNDRYSNQPQHF. CDR3 nucleotide sequence: TGTGCCAGCAGTCGAAACGACAGGTATAGCAATCAGCCCCAGCATTTT.

This clonotype was recorded many times. The chain is built from TRBV19 and TRBJ2-1; TRBD2 matches at 12 bases. CDR1 is LNHDA and CDR2 is SQIVND in the germline V gene (reference sequence). V shed 4 bases and J 3 bases; nucleotides not matched to a gene: 7. This CDR3 contains 17 residues. CDR3 nucleotide sequence: TGTGCCAGTAGTACCGCCAGGACTAGCGGGATCTACAATGAGCAGTTCTTC. The encoded protein is CASSTARTSGIYNEQFF.

This clonotype was recorded at least ten times. The gene calls are TRBV7-9 and TRBJ1-5; a possible D gene is TRBD1 (6 bases). Germline CDR1 is SEHNR and CDR2 is FQNEAQ (reference sequence). The V gene lost 5 bases and the J gene lost 2 bases, with 13 bases spanning the gap. This CDR3 comprises 15 residues. In nucleotides, the CDR3 is TGTGCCAGCAGCCCAGGAGCAGGGGGCAATCAGCCCCAGCATTTT. Its translation: CASSPGAGGNQPQHF.

This clonotype was detected ten times or more. The chain couples TRBV7-2 to TRBJ2-3; maybe TRBD2 (6 bases). Trimming took 5 bases from V and 2 from J, leaving 11 bases between them. The CDR3 spans 14 residues. The germline CDR1 and CDR2 sequences are SGHTA and FQGNSA. CDR3 amino acids: CASSPRLVTDTQYF. In DNA form, the CDR3 reads TGTGCCAGCAGCCCTAGACTAGTCACAGATACGCAGTATTTT.

In this sample, this clonotype turned up many times. The chain links TRBV7-2 to TRBJ2-1, with TRBD2 matching over 12 bases. Germline assignment: CDR1 SGHTA and CDR2 FQGNSA. The CDR3 is made up of 18 amino acids. Trimming removed 0 bases from V and 4 bases from J; junction bases left unmatched: 7. The CDR3: CASSLAASGRVLYNEQFF. The CDR3 DNA reads as TGTGCCAGCAGCTTAGCGGCTAGCGGGAGGGTATTGTACAATGAGCAGTTCTTC.

The chain couples TRBV29-1 to TRBJ1-5, with D perhaps matching TRBD1 (5 bases). Between the trimmed V and J ends, which lost 6 bases and 8 bases, there was a span of 20 bases. CDR3 length: 14 amino acids. Germline V gene sequence: CDR1 SQVTM, CDR2 ANQGSEA. The CDR3 DNA is TGCAGCGTCCTTGTACGTAGGGGTAAGGAGCCCCAGCATTTT. The encoded protein is CSVLVRRGKEPQHF. Filled out from reference TRBV29-1 and TRBJ1-5, the complete variable domain reads SAVISQKPSRDICQRGTSLTIQCQVDSQVTMMFWYRQQPGQSLTLIATANQGSEATYESGFVIDKFPISRPNLTFSTLTVSNMSPEDSSIYLCSVLVRRGKEPQHFGDGTRLSIL.

The chain recombines TRBV11-2 with TRBJ2-1; TRBD2 agrees at 8 bases. V shed 5 bases and J 9 bases; nucleotides not matched to a gene: 9. The CDR3 is 14 amino acids. CDR1 and CDR2 (germline): SGHAT, FQNNGV. CDR3 nucleotide sequence: TGTGCCAGCAGCCCCCTTCGGGGGGGGAGTGAGCAGTTCTTC. This gives the protein CASSPLRGGSEQFF.

The J gene is TRBJ1-6, the V gene TRBV5-1; 9 bases line up with TRBD1. Per the germline V gene, CDR1 is SGHRS and CDR2 is YFSETQ. The CDR3 extends over 15 amino acids. V gave up 1 base and J gave up 5 bases; unmatched junction bases: 1. CDR3 DNA sequence: TGCGCCAGCAGCTTGAGGACAGGGGATAATTCACCCCTCCACTTT. It is translated as CASSLRTGDNSPLHF. Combining the CDR3 with reference TRBV5-1 and TRBJ1-6 gives the whole variable domain KAGVTQTPRYLIKTRGQQVTLSCSPISGHRSVSWYQQTPGQGLQFLFEYFSETQRNKGNFPGRFSGRQFSNSRSEMNVSTLELGDSALYLCASSLRTGDNSPLHFGNGTRLTVT.

This clonotype occurred a few times. This chain connects TRBV11-2 to TRBJ2-7; 7 bases are a match to TRBD1. This CDR3 has 15 amino acids. The germline V gene encodes CDR1 SGHAT and CDR2 FQNNGV. V lost 1 base to trimming and J lost 6 bases; unmatched junction nucleotides: 9. The CDR3: CASSLAAGGFGEQYF. The CDR3 nucleotides read TGTGCCAGCAGCTTAGCGGCAGGGGGTTTTGGCGAGCAGTACTTC.

The V and J genes are TRBV29-1 and TRBJ2-5, with TRBD2 matching 7 bases. The CDR3 totals 13 residues. The V gene's germline CDR1 is SQVTM and CDR2 ANQGSEA. V was pared by 3 bases and J by 5 bases, with 6 bases of the junction left unmatched. Here the CDR3 DNA reads TGCAGCGTTGAGCTTCTGGGGGGGGAGACCCAGTACTTC. Protein product: CSVELLGGETQYF.

The V call is TRBV14, the J call TRBJ1-2; D not resolved. V was trimmed by 1 base and J by 7 bases, leaving 13 bases between them. Germline values: CDR1 SGHDN, CDR2 FVKESK. This CDR3 has 14 residues. CDR3 residues: CASSQAAGYGGYTF. DNA for the CDR3: TGTGCCAGCAGCCAAGCTGCAGGCTATGGTGGCTACACCTTC.

This clonotype has at least ten counts. The chain employs TRBV7-2 and TRBJ2-1, with a possible D match to TRBD1 (6 bases). Trimming took off 5 bases at V and 0 bases at J, with 11 bases between the two ends. Germline loops: CDR1 SGHTA, CDR2 FQGNSA. The CDR3 has 15 residues. CDR3 loop: CASSPRTDSYNEQFF. CDR3 nucleotides: TGTGCCAGCAGCCCACGGACAGACTCCTACAATGAGCAGTTCTTC.

This clonotype occurred many times. V and J are TRBV6-6 and TRBJ2-3, with unresolved D. CDR1 is MNHNY, CDR2 SVGAGI, per germline (reference sequence). This CDR3 is 16 amino acids long. Deletions cut 7 bases from V and 1 base from J, with 18 bases between. CDR3 sequence reads: CASMLEQASRTDTQYF. CDR3 sequence (DNA): TGTGCCAGCATGTTAGAGCAGGCCTCCCGCACAGATACGCAGTATTTT.

This chain joins TRBV2 and TRBJ2-7; a weak D match, TRBD2 (6 bases). Deletions cut 6 bases from V and 1 base from J, with 13 bases between. Germline CDR1 reads SNHLY; CDR2 reads FYNNEI. This CDR3 is 14 amino acids long. The chain's CDR3 is CASRASEGSYEQYF. The CDR3 nucleotides are TGTGCCAGCAGAGCTAGCGAAGGATCCTACGAGCAGTACTTC.